The rows below give T cell receptor beta chains drawn from one sample of a study of Ad26.COV2.S vaccination and SARS-CoV-2 variants. The method was immunoSEQ multiplex PCR; TCRdb's version includes in-frame clones alone and lacks a portion of them. Seen here are hundreds of thousands of clones, around 89% observed once, and the top ten hold approximately 5%. The starting material was peripheral blood, obtained in a trial of Ad26.COV2.S vaccine versus placebo. These receptors originate from a person between 18 and 65 years old who received the Ad26.COV2.S COVID-19 vaccine or a placebo. Both conserved end residues are part of each CDR3. D genes are given only for firm matches. The size field is filled for only some rows; it gives once, few, many or a size class.

TRBJ1-5	TRBV19	TRBD1	.	TGTGCCAGTAGTATCGGACAGGGGGGAATACCGAGGCATTTT	CASSIGQGGIPRHF
TRBJ1-6	TRBV5-6	.	.	TGTGCCAGCAGCTTGGAGCCGGTGAGGGCTTCACCCCTCCACTTT	CASSLEPVRASPLHF
TRBJ1-1	TRBV5-1	.	.	TGCGCCAGCAGCCTCGGGGGGATCGGGACTGAAGCTTTCTTT	CASSLGGIGTEAFF
TRBJ2-1	TRBV29-1	.	.	TGCAGCGCCATGACTGCGGATGGGGGTGAGCAGTTCTTC	CSAMTADGGEQFF
TRBJ2-1	TRBV11-3	.	.	TGTGCCAGCAGCCTAGAGGCTTCCGTGGGTGAGCAGTTCTTC	CASSLEASVGEQFF
TRBJ1-5	TRBV6-4	.	.	TGTGCCAGCAGTAAAGAACAGGGAGATCAGCCCCAGCATTTT	CASSKEQGDQPQHF
TRBJ2-1	TRBV9	TRBD2	.	TGTGCCAGCAGCGTAGCTACCAGCGGGGGGCCTCTTCCCTACAATGAGCAGTTCTTC	CASSVATSGGPLPYNEQFF
TRBJ1-1	TRBV4-3	.	.	TGCGCCAGCAGCCACGAAAGAGGGACTGAAGCTTTCTTT	CASSHERGTEAFF
TRBJ2-5	TRBV20-1	.	.	TGCAGTGCTTCAGAATTAGAGACCCAGTACTTC	CSASELETQYF
TRBJ1-5	TRBV27	TRBD1	.	TGTGCCAGCAGCTGGGACAGGGATCAGCCCCAGCATTTT	CASSWDRDQPQHF
TRBJ2-1	TRBV2	TRBD2	.	TGTGCCAGCACCCCTGAGACTAGCGGGAGAGGTCTGATTGAGCAGTTCTTC	CASTPETSGRGLIEQFF
TRBJ1-1	TRBV10-3	.	.	TGTGCCCCACCGGCGGGGGCCCCGGGGGCTGAAGCTTTCTTT	CAPPAGAPGAEAFF
TRBJ2-5	TRBV9	.	.	TGTGCCAGCAGCGTAGGTGGGCAAGAGACCCAGTACTTC	CASSVGGQETQYF
TRBJ1-1	TRBV16	.	once	TGTGCCAGCAGCCAACCGGGGAACACTGAAGCTTTCTTT	CASSQPGNTEAFF
TRBJ1-5	TRBV24-1	.	.	TGTGCCACGCAGGGGCCATATCGGGGCAATCAGCCCCAGCATTTT	CATQGPYRGNQPQHF
TRBJ1-1	TRBV18	TRBD1	.	TGTGCCAGCTCTATCCGGAGGGGGCCCGATGAAGCTTTCTTT	CASSIRRGPDEAFF
TRBJ2-2	TRBV5-1	.	.	TGCGCCAGCAGCTTGGTACGGGATCTGAACACCGGGGAGCTGTTTTTT	CASSLVRDLNTGELFF
TRBJ2-2	TRBV10-3	.	.	TGTGCCATCAGGCAGGGGTTTGCCGGGGAGCTGTTTTTT	CAIRQGFAGELFF
TRBJ2-2	TRBV9	TRBD1	.	TGTGCCAGCAGGACAGGGTGGGCCGGGGAGCTGTTTTTT	CASRTGWAGELFF
TRBJ2-5	TRBV5-1	.	.	TGCGCCAGCAGCTTGGAAGGGTTTGAGATGGAGACCCAGTACTTC	CASSLEGFEMETQYF
TRBJ2-3	TRBV5-4	TRBD1	.	TGTGCCAGCAGGAGTGCCCGGGACAGGGTTGCAGATACGCAGTATTTT	CASRSARDRVADTQYF
TRBJ1-2	TRBV9	.	few	TGTGCCAGCAGCGTAGACTGGACGGAAGACTATGGCTACACCTTC	CASSVDWTEDYGYTF
TRBJ1-1	TRBV7-6	TRBD1	.	TGTGCCAGCAGCCGGGACAGGGCGAACACTGAAGCTTTCTTT	CASSRDRANTEAFF
TRBJ2-3	TRBV7-6	.	.	TGTGCCAGCAGCTCAACCCCGACAAGCACAGATACGCAGTATTTT	CASSSTPTSTDTQYF
TRBJ1-1	TRBV7-8	TRBD1	.	TGTGCCAGCAGCCCGAGACAGGGGCCAGGAAACACTGAAGCTTTCTTT	CASSPRQGPGNTEAFF
TRBJ1-3	TRBV2	TRBD1	.	TGTGCCAGCAGGGACCCGGGACAGATTGGAAACACCATATATTTT	CASRDPGQIGNTIYF
TRBJ1-2	TRBV7-9	.	.	TGTGCCAGCAGCTCGGCAGGGAGATATGGCTACACCTTC	CASSSAGRYGYTF
TRBJ2-3	TRBV6-2/TRBV6-3	.	.	TGTGCCAGCAGTTACGAATTTACAGGGATTCCGACAAATACGCAGTATTTT	CASSYEFTGIPTNTQYF
TRBJ2-1	TRBV5-1	TRBD1	.	TGCGCCAGCAGCTTGGGACAGGGGACCCTCAATGAGCAGTTCTTC	CASSLGQGTLNEQFF
TRBJ1-5	TRBV12-2	.	.	TGTGCAAGTCGCTTAGCAGGGGCACTGCTTGTGTGGAGCAATCAGCCCCAGCATTTT	CASRLAGALLVWSNQPQHF
TRBJ2-1	TRBV19	TRBD2	.	TGTGCCAGTAGTATAGCATTTGCAAGCGGGGGGGATAATGAGCAGTTCTTC	CASSIAFASGGDNEQFF
TRBJ2-7	TRBV5-6	TRBD2	.	TGTGCCAGCAGCGACGTCGGGACTAGCGGTTCCTACGAGCAGTACTTC	CASSDVGTSGSYEQYF
TRBJ2-1	TRBV21-1	.	.	TGTGCCAGCAGGGAGACAGGGAAGGGCGGCAATGAGCAGTTCTTC	CASRETGKGGNEQFF
TRBJ2-5	TRBV5-1	.	.	TGCGCCAGCAGCTTGACGTCTTCGGGTGGGGAGACCCAGTACTTC	CASSLTSSGGETQYF
TRBJ2-1	TRBV10-3	.	.	TGTGCCATCAGTGGCGGGAAGAAGAATGAGCAGTTCTTC	CAISGGKKNEQFF
TRBJ1-6	TRBV19	.	few	TGTGCCAGTAGGGAACAGGGATCCTATAATTCACCCCTCCACTTT	CASREQGSYNSPLHF
TRBJ2-7	TRBV3-1/TRBV3-2	.	.	TGTGCCAGCAGCCAAGAATTGCGTCTCCCGTCCTACGAGCAGTACTTC	CASSQELRLPSYEQYF
TRBJ1-1	TRBV29-1	TRBD1	once	TGCAGCGTTGAAGATCAGGGGGGCACTGAAGCTTTCTTT	CSVEDQGGTEAFF
TRBJ2-2	TRBV5-5	TRBD1	.	TGTGCCAGCAGCTCGGGACAGGGGGCAGGGGCCGGGGAGCTGTTTTTT	CASSSGQGAGAGELFF
TRBJ1-1	TRBV19	.	.	TGTGCCAGTAGTATTGGGGATGTGAACACTGAAGCTTTCTTT	CASSIGDVNTEAFF
TRBJ1-1	TRBV28	TRBD1	.	TGTGCCAGCAGTTTATTCCCGGGACAGGGGGCGCCGAACACTGAAGCTTTCTTT	CASSLFPGQGAPNTEAFF
TRBJ1-2	TRBV7-2	TRBD1	.	TGTGCCAGCAGCCCAGCCGGGACAGGGGTTGATGGCTACACCTTC	CASSPAGTGVDGYTF
TRBJ2-3	TRBV5-1	.	once	TGCGCCAGCAGCTTGGCGGAGGATGCAGATACGCAGTATTTT	CASSLAEDADTQYF
TRBJ1-1	TRBV7-8	.	.	TGTGCCAGCAGCTTGACAGGCACTGAAGCTTTCTTT	CASSLTGTEAFF
TRBJ1-4	TRBV7-9	.	.	TGTGCCAGCAGCTTAGTGGCCGGGACTAATGAAAAACTGTTTTTT	CASSLVAGTNEKLFF
TRBJ2-7	TRBV12-5	.	.	TGTGCTAGTGCCACCAGACCGAACTCCTACGAGCAGTACTTC	CASATRPNSYEQYF
TRBJ1-1	TRBV19	TRBD1	.	TGTGCCAGTAGTCACAGGGGAGTGAACACTGAAGCTTTCTTT	CASSHRGVNTEAFF
TRBJ1-3	TRBV7-8	.	.	TGTGCCAGCAGCGACAGCAAAGAACGAAACACCATATATTTT	CASSDSKERNTIYF
TRBJ2-1	TRBV30	.	.	TGTGCCTGGCTATCGACAGCATTCAGCAATGAGCAGTTCTTC	CAWLSTAFSNEQFF